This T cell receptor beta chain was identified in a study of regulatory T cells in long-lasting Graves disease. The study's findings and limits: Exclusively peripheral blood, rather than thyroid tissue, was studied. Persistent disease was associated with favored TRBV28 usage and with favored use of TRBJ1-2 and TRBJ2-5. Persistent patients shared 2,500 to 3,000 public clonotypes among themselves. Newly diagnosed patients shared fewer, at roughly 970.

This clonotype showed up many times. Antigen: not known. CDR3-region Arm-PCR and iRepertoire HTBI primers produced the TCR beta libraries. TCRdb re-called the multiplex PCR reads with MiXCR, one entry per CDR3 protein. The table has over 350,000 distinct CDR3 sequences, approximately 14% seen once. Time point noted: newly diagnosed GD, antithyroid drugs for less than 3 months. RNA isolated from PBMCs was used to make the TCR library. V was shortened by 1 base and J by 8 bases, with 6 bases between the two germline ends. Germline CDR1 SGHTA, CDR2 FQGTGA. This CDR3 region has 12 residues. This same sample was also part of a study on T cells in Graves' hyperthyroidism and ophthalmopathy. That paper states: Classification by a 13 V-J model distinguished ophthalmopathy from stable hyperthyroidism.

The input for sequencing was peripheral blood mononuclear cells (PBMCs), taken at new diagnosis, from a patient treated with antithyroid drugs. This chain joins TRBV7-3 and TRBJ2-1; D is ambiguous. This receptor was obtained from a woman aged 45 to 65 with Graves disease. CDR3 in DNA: TGTGCCAGCAGCTTAAAGTCCGATGAGCAGTTCTTC. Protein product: CASSLKSDEQFF.